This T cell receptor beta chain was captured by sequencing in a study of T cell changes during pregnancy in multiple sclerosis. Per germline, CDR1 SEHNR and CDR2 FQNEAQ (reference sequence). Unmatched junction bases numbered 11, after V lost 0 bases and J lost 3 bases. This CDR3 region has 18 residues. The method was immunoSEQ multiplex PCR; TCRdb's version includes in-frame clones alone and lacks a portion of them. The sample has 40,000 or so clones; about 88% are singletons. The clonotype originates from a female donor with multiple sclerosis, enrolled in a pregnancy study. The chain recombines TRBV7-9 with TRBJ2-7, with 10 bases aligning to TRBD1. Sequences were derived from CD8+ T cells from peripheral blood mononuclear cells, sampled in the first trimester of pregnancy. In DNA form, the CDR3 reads TGTGCCAGCAGCTTAGCCCAAGCACCGGGACAGGGGTTCTACGAGCAGTACTTC. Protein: CASSLAQAPGQGFYEQYF. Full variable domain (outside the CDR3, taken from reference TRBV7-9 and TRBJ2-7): DTGVSQNPRHKITKRGQNVTFRCDPISEHNRLYWYRQTLGQGPEFLTYFQNEAQLEKSRLLSDRFSAERPKGSFSTLEIQRTEQGDSAMYLCASSLAQAPGQGFYEQYFGPGTRLTVT.